This T cell receptor (beta chain) was observed in a study of T-cell memory formation after mild COVID-19. Study details: TCR clusters mostly belonged to single donors.

CDR1 is MNHEY, CDR2 SVGEGT, per germline. The V end was cut by 6 bases, the J end by 6 bases, with 11 bases between. CDR3 length: 13 amino acids. The authors produced TCR alpha and TCR beta cDNA libraries with sample barcodes and UMIs by 5'RACE using constant-segment primers. MiXCR was run by TCRdb on the 5' RACE reads, yielding one entry per CDR3 protein. The sample contains some 450,000 distinct CDR3 sequences, around 20% of which appear only once. A word on this clonotype: Its antigen remains unidentified.

Notes on the study in general: Clones contracting across day 15 to 85 had a balanced CD4/CD8 profile; later expanding clones leaned CD4+. Cross-reactive memory appears to have joined, as suggested by some responding clones showing up in pre-infection memory.

The rearrangement links TRBV6-2 or TRBV6-3 to TRBJ2-2, with no clear D. The receptor's source is an adult woman who had mild COVID-19 (a few samples of this study predate the infection). Cell type and time point are not known. The specimen was PBMCs or a T cell subset sorted from them (not recorded which). The CDR3 DNA reads TGTGCCAGCAGCCCCCCTATTTCCGGGGAGCTGTTTTTT. Amino acids: CASSPPISGELFF.